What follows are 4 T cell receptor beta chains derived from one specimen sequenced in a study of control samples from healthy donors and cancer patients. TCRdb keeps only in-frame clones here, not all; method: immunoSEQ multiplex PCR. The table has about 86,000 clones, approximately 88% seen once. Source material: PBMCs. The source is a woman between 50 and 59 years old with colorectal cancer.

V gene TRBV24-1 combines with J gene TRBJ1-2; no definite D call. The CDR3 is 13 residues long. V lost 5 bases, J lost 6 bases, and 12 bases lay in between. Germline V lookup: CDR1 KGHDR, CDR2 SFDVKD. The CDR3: CATSARELDGYTF. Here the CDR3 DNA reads TGTGCCACCAGTGCGAGGGAGCTAGATGGCTACACCTTC.

DNA for the CDR3: TGTGCCAGCAGCCAGGGAAATGAGCAGTTCTTC. Translating gives CASSQGNEQFF. V gene TRBV14 combines with J gene TRBJ2-1; D remains unclear. CDR3 length: 11 residues. V lost 3 bases and J lost 7, with 4 bases in between. The germline V gene has CDR1 SGHDN and CDR2 FVKESK.

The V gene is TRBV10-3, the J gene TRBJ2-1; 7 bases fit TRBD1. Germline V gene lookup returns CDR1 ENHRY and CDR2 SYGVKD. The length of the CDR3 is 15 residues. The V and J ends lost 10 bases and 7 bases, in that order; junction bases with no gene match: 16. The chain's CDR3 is CATDEGRGFWNEQFF. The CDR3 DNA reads TGTGCCACCGATGAAGGCAGGGGGTTTTGGAATGAGCAGTTCTTC.

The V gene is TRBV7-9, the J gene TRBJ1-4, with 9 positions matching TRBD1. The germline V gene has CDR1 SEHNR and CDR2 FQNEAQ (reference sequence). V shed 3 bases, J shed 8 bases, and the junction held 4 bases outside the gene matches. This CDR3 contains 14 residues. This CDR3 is CASSFRTGEEKLFF. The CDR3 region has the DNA TGTGCCAGCAGCTTCCGGACAGGGGAAGAAAAACTGTTTTTT.